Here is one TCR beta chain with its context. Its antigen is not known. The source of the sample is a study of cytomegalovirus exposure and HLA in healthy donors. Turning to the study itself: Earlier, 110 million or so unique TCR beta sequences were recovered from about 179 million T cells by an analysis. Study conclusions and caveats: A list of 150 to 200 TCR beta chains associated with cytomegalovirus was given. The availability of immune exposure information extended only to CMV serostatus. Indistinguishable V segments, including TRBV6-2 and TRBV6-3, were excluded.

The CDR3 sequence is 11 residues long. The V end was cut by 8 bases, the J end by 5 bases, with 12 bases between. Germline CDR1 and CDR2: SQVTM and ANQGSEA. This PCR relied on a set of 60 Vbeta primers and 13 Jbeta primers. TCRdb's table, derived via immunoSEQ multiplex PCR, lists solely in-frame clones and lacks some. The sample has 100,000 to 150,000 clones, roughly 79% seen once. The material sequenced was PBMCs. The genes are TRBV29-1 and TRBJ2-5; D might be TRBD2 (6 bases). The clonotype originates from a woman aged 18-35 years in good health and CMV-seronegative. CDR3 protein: CSLVAAETQYF. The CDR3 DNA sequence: TGCAGCCTAGTAGCGGCCGAGACCCAGTACTTC. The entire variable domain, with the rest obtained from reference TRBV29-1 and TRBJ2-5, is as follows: SAVISQKPSRDICQRGTSLTIQCQVDSQVTMMFWYRQQPGQSLTLIATANQGSEATYESGFVIDKFPISRPNLTFSTLTVSNMSPEDSSIYLCSLVAAETQYFGPGTRLLVL.